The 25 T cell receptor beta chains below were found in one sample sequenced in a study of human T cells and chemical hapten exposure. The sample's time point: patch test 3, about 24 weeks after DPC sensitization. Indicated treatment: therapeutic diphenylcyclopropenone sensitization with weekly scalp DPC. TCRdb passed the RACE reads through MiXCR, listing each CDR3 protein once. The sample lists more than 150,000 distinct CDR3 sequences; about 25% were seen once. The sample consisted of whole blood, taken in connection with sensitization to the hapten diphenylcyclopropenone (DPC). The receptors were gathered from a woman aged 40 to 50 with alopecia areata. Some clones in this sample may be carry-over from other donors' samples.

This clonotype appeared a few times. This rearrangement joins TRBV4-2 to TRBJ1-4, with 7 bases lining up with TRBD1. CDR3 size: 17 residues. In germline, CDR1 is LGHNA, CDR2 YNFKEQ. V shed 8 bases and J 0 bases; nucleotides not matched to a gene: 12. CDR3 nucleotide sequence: TGTGCCAGCGGTTCTCGACAGGGTGCCCCAACTAATGAAAAACTGTTTTTT. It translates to CASGSRQGAPTNEKLFF.

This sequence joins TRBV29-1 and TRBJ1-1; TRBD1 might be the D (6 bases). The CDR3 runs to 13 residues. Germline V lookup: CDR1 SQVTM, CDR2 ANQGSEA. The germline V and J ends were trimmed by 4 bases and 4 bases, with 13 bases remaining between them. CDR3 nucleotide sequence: TGCAGCGTTGTAGAACGGGGGGCCACTGAAGCTTTCTTT. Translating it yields CSVVERGATEAFF.

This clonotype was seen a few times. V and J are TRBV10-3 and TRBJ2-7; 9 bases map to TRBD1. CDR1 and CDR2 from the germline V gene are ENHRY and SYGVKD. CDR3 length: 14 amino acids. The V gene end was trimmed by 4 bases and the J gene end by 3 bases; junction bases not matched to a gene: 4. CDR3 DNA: TGTGCCATCAGTGCCCGGGACAGGGTCTACGAGCAGTACTTC. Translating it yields CAISARDRVYEQYF.

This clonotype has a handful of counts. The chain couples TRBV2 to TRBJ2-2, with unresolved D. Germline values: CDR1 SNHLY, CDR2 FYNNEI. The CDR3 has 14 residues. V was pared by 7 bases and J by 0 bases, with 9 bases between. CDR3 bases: TGTGCCAGCACCCTCCGGTCGAACACCGGGGAGCTGTTTTTT. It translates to CASTLRSNTGELFF.

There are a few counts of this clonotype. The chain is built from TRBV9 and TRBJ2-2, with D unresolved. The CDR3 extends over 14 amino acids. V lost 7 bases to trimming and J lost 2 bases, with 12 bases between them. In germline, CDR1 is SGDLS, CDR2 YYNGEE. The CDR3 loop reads CASGAGQNTGELFF. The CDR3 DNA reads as TGTGCCAGCGGCGCAGGCCAAAACACCGGGGAGCTGTTTTTT.

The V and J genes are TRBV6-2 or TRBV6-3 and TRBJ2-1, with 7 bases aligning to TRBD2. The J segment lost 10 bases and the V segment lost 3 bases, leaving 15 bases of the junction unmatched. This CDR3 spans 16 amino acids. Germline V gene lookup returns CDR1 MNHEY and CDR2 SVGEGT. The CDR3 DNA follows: TGTGCCAGCAGTTATCGTCACGGCGGGAGTCGGTACGAGCAGTTCTTC. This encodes CASSYRHGGSRYEQFF.

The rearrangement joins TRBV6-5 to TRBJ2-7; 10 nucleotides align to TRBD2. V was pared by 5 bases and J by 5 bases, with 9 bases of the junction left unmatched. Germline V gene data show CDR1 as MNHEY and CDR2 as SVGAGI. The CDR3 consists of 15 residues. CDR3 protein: CASSLEAGGPNEQYF. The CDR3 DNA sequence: TGTGCCAGCAGTCTTGAAGCGGGAGGGCCGAACGAGCAGTACTTC.

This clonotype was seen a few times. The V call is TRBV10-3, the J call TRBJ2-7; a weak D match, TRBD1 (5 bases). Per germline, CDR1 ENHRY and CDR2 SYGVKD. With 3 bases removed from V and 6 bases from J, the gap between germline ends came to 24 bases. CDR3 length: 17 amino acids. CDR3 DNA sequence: TGTGCCATCAGTGACCCGAATGGGGCAAGGCCTAGGATCGAGCAGTACTTC. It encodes CAISDPNGARPRIEQYF.

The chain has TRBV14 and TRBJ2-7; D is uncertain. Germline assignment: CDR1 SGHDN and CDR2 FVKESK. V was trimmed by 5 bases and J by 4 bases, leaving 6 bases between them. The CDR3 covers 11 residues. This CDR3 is CASSSWYEQYF. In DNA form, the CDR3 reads TGTGCCAGCAGCTCCTGGTACGAGCAGTACTTC.

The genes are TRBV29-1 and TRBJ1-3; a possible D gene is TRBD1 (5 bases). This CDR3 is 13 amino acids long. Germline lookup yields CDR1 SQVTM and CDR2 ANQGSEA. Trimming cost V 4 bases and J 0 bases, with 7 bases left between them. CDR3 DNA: TGCAGCGTTGCAGGGAGCTCTGGAAACACCATATATTTT. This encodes CSVAGSSGNTIYF.

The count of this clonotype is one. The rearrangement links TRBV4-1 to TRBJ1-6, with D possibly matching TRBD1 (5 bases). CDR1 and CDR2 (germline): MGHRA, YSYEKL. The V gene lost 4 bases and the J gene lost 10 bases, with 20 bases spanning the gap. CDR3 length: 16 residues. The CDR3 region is CASSRENQGLGSPLHF. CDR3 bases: TGCGCCAGCAGCCGTGAAAATCAGGGACTCGGGTCACCCCTCCACTTT.

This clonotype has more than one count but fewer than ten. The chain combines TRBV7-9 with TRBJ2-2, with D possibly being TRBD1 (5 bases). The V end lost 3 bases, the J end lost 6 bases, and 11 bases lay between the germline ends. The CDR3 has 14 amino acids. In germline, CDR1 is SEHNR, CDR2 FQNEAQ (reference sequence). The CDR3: CASSLEQASGELFF. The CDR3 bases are TGTGCCAGCAGCTTGGAACAGGCGTCCGGGGAGCTGTTTTTT.

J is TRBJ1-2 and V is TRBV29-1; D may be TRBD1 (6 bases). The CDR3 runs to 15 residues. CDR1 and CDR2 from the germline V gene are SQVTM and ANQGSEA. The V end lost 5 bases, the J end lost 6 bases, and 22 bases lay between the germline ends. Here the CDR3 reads CSVSRGEGGRNGYTF. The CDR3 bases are TGCAGCGTTTCGAGGGGAGAGGGGGGGAGGAATGGCTACACCTTC.

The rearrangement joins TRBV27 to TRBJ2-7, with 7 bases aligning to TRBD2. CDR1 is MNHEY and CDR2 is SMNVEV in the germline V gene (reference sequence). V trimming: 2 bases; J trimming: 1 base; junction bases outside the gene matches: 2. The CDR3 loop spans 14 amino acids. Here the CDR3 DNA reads TGTGCCAGCAGTTTAGGGGGGGTTTCCTACGAGCAGTACTTC. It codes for CASSLGGVSYEQYF.

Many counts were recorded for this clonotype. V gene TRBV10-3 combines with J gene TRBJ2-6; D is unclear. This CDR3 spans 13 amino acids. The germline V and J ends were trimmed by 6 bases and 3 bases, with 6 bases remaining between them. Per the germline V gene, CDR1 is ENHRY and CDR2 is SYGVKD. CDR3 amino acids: CAIRGFGANVLTF. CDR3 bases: TGTGCCATCAGGGGTTTTGGGGCCAACGTCCTGACTTTC.

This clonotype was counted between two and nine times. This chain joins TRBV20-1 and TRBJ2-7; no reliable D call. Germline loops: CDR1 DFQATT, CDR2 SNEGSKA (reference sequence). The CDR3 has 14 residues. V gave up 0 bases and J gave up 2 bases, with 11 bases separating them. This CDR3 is CSARDYLTTYEQYF. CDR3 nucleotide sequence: TGCAGTGCTAGAGACTACCTGACCACCTACGAGCAGTACTTC.

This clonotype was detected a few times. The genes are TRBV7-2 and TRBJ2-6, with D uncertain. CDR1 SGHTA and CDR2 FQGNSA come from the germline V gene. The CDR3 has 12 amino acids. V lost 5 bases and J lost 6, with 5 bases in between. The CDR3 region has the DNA TGTGCCAGCAGCCCCCAGGCCAACGTCCTGACTTTC. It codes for CASSPQANVLTF.

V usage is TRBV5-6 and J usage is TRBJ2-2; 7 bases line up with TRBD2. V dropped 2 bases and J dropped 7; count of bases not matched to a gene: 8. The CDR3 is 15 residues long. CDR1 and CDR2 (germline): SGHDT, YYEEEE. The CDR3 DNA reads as TGTGCCAGCAGCTTCGGGCGGGAGCGGAGCGGGGAGCTGTTTTTT. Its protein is CASSFGRERSGELFF. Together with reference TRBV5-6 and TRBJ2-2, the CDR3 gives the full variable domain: DAGVTQSPTHLIKTRGQQVTLRCSPKSGHDTVSWYQQALGQGPQFIFQYYEEEERQRGNFPDRFSGHQFPNYSSELNVNALLLGDSALYLCASSFGRERSGELFFGEGSRLTVL.

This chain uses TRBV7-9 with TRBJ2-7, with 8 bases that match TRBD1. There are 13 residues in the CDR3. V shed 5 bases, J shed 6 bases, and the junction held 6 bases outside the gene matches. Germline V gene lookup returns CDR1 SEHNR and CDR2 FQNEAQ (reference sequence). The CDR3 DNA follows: TGTGCCAGCAGCCCCTTGACAGGGGCCGAGCAGTACTTC. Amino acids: CASSPLTGAEQYF.

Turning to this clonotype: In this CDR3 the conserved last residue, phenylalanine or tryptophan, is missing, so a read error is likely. The CDR3 DNA follows: TGCAGCGTTGAAGAAAATCGCAGGGGCGAAGCTTTCATT. It translates to CSVEENRRGEAFI. V gene TRBV29-1 combines with J gene TRBJ1-1, with TRBD1 as a possible D gene (6 bases). The germline gives CDR1 SQVTM, CDR2 ANQGSEA. The CDR3 covers 13 residues. V lost 0 bases to trimming and J lost 8 bases, with 13 bases between them.

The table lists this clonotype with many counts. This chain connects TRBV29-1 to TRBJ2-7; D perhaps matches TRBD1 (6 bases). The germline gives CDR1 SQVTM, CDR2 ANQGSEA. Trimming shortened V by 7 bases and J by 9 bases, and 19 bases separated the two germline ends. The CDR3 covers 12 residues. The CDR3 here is CSAGDTGVVQYF. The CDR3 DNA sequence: TGCAGCGCAGGGGATACCGGAGTTGTGCAGTACTTC.

The CDR3, as DNA: TGTGCCAGCAGTCCGCGAGTGGCAGGGGGCCGGGAGACCCAGTACTTC. Translation: CASSPRVAGGRETQYF. V and J are TRBV28 and TRBJ2-5; 8 bases align to TRBD1. With 5 bases clipped from V and 5 bases from J, the junction kept 13 bases outside the gene matches. Germline lookup yields CDR1 MDHEN and CDR2 SYDVKM. The CDR3 consists of 16 residues.

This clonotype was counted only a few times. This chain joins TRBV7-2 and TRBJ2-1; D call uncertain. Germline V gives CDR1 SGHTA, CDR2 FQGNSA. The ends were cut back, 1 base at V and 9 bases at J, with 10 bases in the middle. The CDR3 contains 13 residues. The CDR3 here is CASSLGPTGEQFF. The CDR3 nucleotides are TGTGCCAGCAGCTTAGGCCCCACTGGTGAGCAGTTCTTC.

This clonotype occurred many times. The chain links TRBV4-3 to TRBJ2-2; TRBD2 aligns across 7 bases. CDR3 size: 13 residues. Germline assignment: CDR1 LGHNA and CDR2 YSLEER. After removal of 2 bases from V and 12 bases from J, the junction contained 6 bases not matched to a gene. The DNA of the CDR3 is TGCGCCAGCAGCCAACGTGGGAGGGGTCAGCTGTTTTTT. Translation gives CASSQRGRGQLFF.

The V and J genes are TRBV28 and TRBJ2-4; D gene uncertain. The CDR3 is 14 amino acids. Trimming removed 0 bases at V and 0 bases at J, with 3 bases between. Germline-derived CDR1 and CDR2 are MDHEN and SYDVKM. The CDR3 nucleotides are TGTGCCAGCAGTTTATGGGGAGCCAAAAACATTCAGTACTTC. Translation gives CASSLWGAKNIQYF.